One sample yielded the 11 T cell receptor beta chains listed below, sequenced in a study of shared clonotypes between healthy human individuals. The repertoire was sequenced with immunoSEQ multiplex PCR; TCRdb's copy has only in-frame clones and lacks some. The sample has approximately 2,300,000 clones, around 93% seen once. The sample taken for sequencing was naive CD4+ T cells from PBMCs. Described subset: CD45RA+ positively selected. These receptors all stem from a man between 18 and 35 years old in good health. Some clones in this sample may be carry-over from other donors' samples.

The chain employs TRBV28 and TRBJ2-7; D possibly corresponds to TRBD2 (7 bases). Germline V gene sequence: CDR1 MDHEN, CDR2 SYDVKM. The CDR3 totals 21 residues. V was shortened by 1 base and J by 0 bases, with 28 bases between the two germline ends. In DNA form, the CDR3 reads TGTGCCAGCAGTTTATTTCAGGGTTCCATGCGGGGGCCCAGGAGCTCCTACGAGCAGTACTTC. Translated: CASSLFQGSMRGPRSSYEQYF.

V gene TRBV5-4 combines with J gene TRBJ2-6; 10 bases are a match to TRBD1. V was clipped by 4 bases and J by 4 bases; unmatched bases: 14. This CDR3 is 19 amino acids long. Germline values: CDR1 SGHNT, CDR2 YYREEE (reference sequence). CDR3 DNA sequence: TGTGCCAGCAGCCCCGGACCCGGGACAGGGGACTCCGGGGCCAACGTCCTGACTTTC. Translation: CASSPGPGTGDSGANVLTF. Together with reference TRBV5-4 and TRBJ2-6, the CDR3 gives the full variable domain: ETGVTQSPTHLIKTRGQQVTLRCSSQSGHNTVSWYQQALGQGPQFIFQYYREEENGRGNFPPRFSGLQFPNYSSELNVNALELDDSALYLCASSPGPGTGDSGANVLTFGAGSRLTVL.

The rearrangement links TRBV7-9 to TRBJ2-5; D is possibly TRBD1 (6 bases). This CDR3 is 17 amino acids long. Looked up from germline, CDR1 is SEHNR and CDR2 is FQNEAQ (reference sequence). Trimming removed 5 bases at V and 2 bases at J, with 21 bases between. DNA for the CDR3: TGTGCCAGCAGCCCCCAAGTCCAGGGGTGGTGGCAAGAGACCCAGTACTTC. This sequence encodes CASSPQVQGWWQETQYF. Full variable domain (outside the CDR3, taken from reference TRBV7-9 and TRBJ2-5): DTGVSQNPRHKITKRGQNVTFRCDPISEHNRLYWYRQTLGQGPEFLTYFQNEAQLEKSRLLSDRFSAERPKGSFSTLEIQRTEQGDSAMYLCASSPQVQGWWQETQYFGPGTRLLVL.

The rearrangement uses TRBV14 and TRBJ1-1, with 9 nucleotides matching TRBD1. This CDR3 contains 15 residues. The germline gives CDR1 SGHDN, CDR2 FVKESK. V was clipped by 4 bases and J by 6 bases; unmatched bases: 9. As DNA, the CDR3 is TGTGCCAGCAGCCTATACCGGGACAGGGAGGCTGAAGCTTTCTTT. This codes for CASSLYRDREAEAFF.

This chain uses TRBV5-4 with TRBJ2-4, with D perhaps matching TRBD1 or TRBD2 (7 bases each). The germline V and J ends were trimmed by 4 bases and 5 bases, with 13 bases remaining between them. The CDR3 spans 14 residues. Germline V lookup: CDR1 SGHNT, CDR2 YYREEE (reference sequence). CDR3 protein: CASSEQGGENIQYF. CDR3 coding DNA: TGTGCCAGCAGCGAGCAGGGGGGGGAAAACATTCAGTACTTC.

Notes on this clone: Other DNA sequences within the sample encode an identical CDR3. The J gene is TRBJ2-6, the V gene TRBV7-2, with D unresolved. The CDR3 is 14 amino acids. CDR1 is SGHTA and CDR2 is FQGNSA in the germline V gene. V shed 1 base and J shed 4 bases, with 5 bases lying between them. The chain's CDR3 is CASSLVSGANVLTF. DNA of the CDR3: TGTGCCAGCAGCTTAGTTTCCGGGGCCAACGTCCTGACTTTC.

This clone was counted a single time. The chain carries TRBV2 and TRBJ2-5; a possible D gene is TRBD1 (5 bases). This CDR3 spans 13 amino acids. CDR1 and CDR2 from the germline V gene are SNHLY and FYNNEI. With 5 bases removed from V and 5 bases from J, the gap between germline ends came to 12 bases. The CDR3 reads CASSQQDRETQYF. DNA for the CDR3: TGTGCCAGCAGTCAACAGGATCGGGAGACCCAGTACTTC.

V and J are TRBV18 and TRBJ2-3; D possibly corresponds to TRBD2 (6 bases). The V end was cut by 5 bases, the J end by 13 bases, with 19 bases between. This CDR3 region has 13 residues. Germline assignment: CDR1 KGHSH and CDR2 LQKENI. DNA of the CDR3: TGTGCCAGCTCATCAACATTGTCGGGAGAGGAGTATTTT. It yields the protein CASSSTLSGEEYF.

This clone has only one observation. The CDR3 loop is CASSSPRGVVTSGANVLTF. The CDR3 DNA follows: TGTGCCAGCTCTTCCCCGAGGGGGGTGGTCACCTCTGGGGCCAACGTCCTGACTTTC. V usage is TRBV28 and J usage is TRBJ2-6; possibly TRBD1 or TRBD2 for D (6 bases each). Per the germline V gene, CDR1 is MDHEN and CDR2 is SYDVKM. Trimming took 8 bases from V and 0 from J, leaving 23 bases between them. This CDR3 is built from 19 residues.

The chain couples TRBV30 to TRBJ2-7; D perhaps matches TRBD1 (5 bases). The germline V gene encodes CDR1 GTSNPN and CDR2 SVGIG (reference sequence). With 5 bases removed from V and 6 bases from J, the gap between germline ends came to 17 bases. The CDR3 runs 13 residues. The CDR3 nucleotides are TGTGCCTGGGTCGTGACCCAGGGCCGCGAGCAGTACTTC. Translation gives CAWVVTQGREQYF.

The chain links TRBV13 to TRBJ2-7; TRBD1 might be the D (5 bases). The CDR3 is 13 residues long. The ends were cut back, 6 bases at V and 0 bases at J, with 9 bases in the middle. The germline gives CDR1 PRHDT, CDR2 FYEKMQ (reference sequence). CDR3 sequence reads: CASRYRGSYEQYF. DNA for the CDR3: TGTGCCAGCAGGTATAGGGGCTCCTACGAGCAGTACTTC. Supplemented by reference TRBV13 and TRBJ2-7, the full variable domain reads AAGVIQSPRHLIKEKRETATLKCYPIPRHDTVYWYQQGPGQDPQFLISFYEKMQSDKGSIPDRFSAQQFSDYHSELNMSSLELGDSALYFCASRYRGSYEQYFGPGTRLTVT.